Following are 23 T cell receptor beta chains from one sample sequenced in a study of cytomegalovirus exposure and HLA in healthy donors. 60 Vbeta and 13 Jbeta primers were used in PCR. Assay: immunoSEQ multiplex PCR; the TCRdb copy retains only in-frame clones and omits some. Among 65,000 to 90,000 clones listed, approximately 72% were seen once. Sequences were obtained from PBMCs. The source is a woman in her 40s in good health and CMV-seropositive.

V usage is TRBV28 and J usage is TRBJ1-2; TRBD1 aligns across 7 bases. J was trimmed by 3 bases and V by 7 bases; bases with no gene match: 8. The germline V gene has CDR1 MDHEN and CDR2 SYDVKM. The CDR3 has 14 residues. The CDR3 nucleotides are TGTGCCAGCATCGAGCCGGGACAGCACTATGGCTACACCTTC. It is translated as CASIEPGQHYGYTF.

This clone was detected only once. CDR3 in amino acids: CASQGQLTEQYF. The CDR3 nucleotides read TGTGCCAGTCAGGGACAGCTAACCGAGCAGTACTTC. V usage is TRBV18 and J usage is TRBJ2-7; the match to TRBD1 covers 7 bases. The V gene's germline CDR1 is KGHSH and CDR2 LQKENI. This CDR3 comprises 12 residues. V lost 9 bases, J lost 6 bases, and 8 bases stayed unmatched. Together with reference TRBV18 and TRBJ2-7, the CDR3 gives the full variable domain: NAGVMQNPRHLVRRRGQEARLRCSPMKGHSHVYWYRQLPEEGLKFMVYLQKENIIDESGMPKERFSAEFPKEGPSILRIQQVVRGDSAAYFCASQGQLTEQYFGPGTRLTVT.

A few counts support this clone. The V gene is TRBV7-2, the J gene TRBJ2-5, with TRBD2 identical over 8 bases. With 6 bases clipped from V and 1 base from J, the junction kept 13 bases outside the gene matches. Germline-derived CDR1 and CDR2 are SGHTA and FQGNSA. This CDR3 has 17 amino acids. For the CDR3, the DNA is TGTGCCAGCAGGAACCAGCGGGGGCGGACGAGCCAAGAGACCCAGTACTTC. Protein: CASRNQRGRTSQETQYF.

The genes are TRBV2 and TRBJ2-3, with D unclear. This CDR3 has 11 residues. Germline V CDR1 and CDR2: SNHLY, FYNNEI. The germline V and J ends were trimmed by 2 bases and 6 bases, with 3 bases remaining between them. The CDR3 region is CASSEPDTQYF. Here the CDR3 DNA reads TGTGCCAGCAGTGAACCGGATACGCAGTATTTT.

V is TRBV19 and J is TRBJ2-7; possibly TRBD1 for D (6 bases). The CDR3 totals 13 residues. V lost 4 bases, J lost 3 bases, and 10 bases lay in between. Germline-derived CDR1 and CDR2 are LNHDA and SQIVND (reference sequence). CDR3 sequence reads: CASSTGESYEQYF. The CDR3 DNA sequence: TGTGCCAGTAGTACAGGGGAAAGCTACGAGCAGTACTTC. Combining the CDR3 with reference TRBV19 and TRBJ2-7 gives the whole variable domain DGGITQSPKYLFRKEGQNVTLSCEQNLNHDAMYWYRQDPGQGLRLIYYSQIVNDFQKGDIAEGYSVSREKKESFPLTVTSAQKNPTAFYLCASSTGESYEQYFGPGTRLTVT.

The chain couples TRBV6-1 to TRBJ2-7; TRBD1 matches 8 bases. This CDR3 region has 13 residues. CDR1 is MNHNS, CDR2 SASEGT, per germline. The J segment lost 3 bases and the V segment lost 10 bases, leaving 8 bases of the junction unmatched. The CDR3 loop is CATGTGLNYEQYF. The CDR3 DNA is TGTGCCACCGGGACAGGTTTAAACTACGAGCAGTACTTC.

The table lists this clone with a count of one. This rearrangement joins TRBV30 to TRBJ1-3; TRBD1 aligns across 9 bases. The CDR3 length is 16 residues. The germline V gene has CDR1 GTSNPN and CDR2 SVGIG (reference sequence). The ends lost 3 bases at V and 4 bases at J; junction bases unmatched: 10. CDR3 sequence reads: CAWSVAGTGPGNTIYF. The CDR3 coding sequence is TGTGCCTGGAGCGTAGCCGGGACAGGGCCCGGAAACACCATATATTTT.

Here the CDR3 DNA reads TGTGCCAGCTCACCTCCAGGGGCAACTAATGAAAAACTGTTTTTT. Protein sequence: CASSPPGATNEKLFF. V is TRBV18 and J is TRBJ1-4; D perhaps matches TRBD1 (6 bases). Germline values: CDR1 KGHSH, CDR2 LQKENI. The CDR3 length is 15 residues. V was trimmed by 3 bases and J by 0 bases, leaving 8 bases between them. Full variable domain (rest looked up from reference TRBV18 and TRBJ1-4): NAGVMQNPRHLVRRRGQEARLRCSPMKGHSHVYWYRQLPEEGLKFMVYLQKENIIDESGMPKERFSAEFPKEGPSILRIQQVVRGDSAAYFCASSPPGATNEKLFFGSGTQLSVL.

The chain links TRBV5-6 to TRBJ1-1, with TRBD1 matching 9 bases. Per the germline V gene, CDR1 is SGHDT and CDR2 is YYEEEE. CDR3 size: 14 residues. J lost 1 base, V lost 4 bases, and 2 bases had no gene match. DNA for the CDR3: TGTGCCAGCAGCGTGGGACAGGGGAACACTGAAGCTTTCTTT. This sequence encodes CASSVGQGNTEAFF.

The chain has TRBV4-2 and TRBJ1-5; D may be TRBD1 (5 bases). In germline, CDR1 is LGHNA, CDR2 YNFKEQ. V lost 2 bases and J lost 4, with 9 bases in between. The CDR3 is 14 residues long. This CDR3 is CASSQQGRNQPQHF. The CDR3 DNA is TGTGCCAGCAGCCAACAGGGTAGGAATCAGCCCCAGCATTTT.

Concerning this clone: The junction does not match germline at one end; this may be a read error. Other DNA sequences in this specimen translate into the identical CDR3. The gene calls are TRBV18 and TRBJ1-1; 8 bases map to TRBD1. CDR1 KGHSH and CDR2 LQKENI come from the germline V gene. The CDR3 runs 17 residues. CDR3 in DNA: TGTGCTAGCTCACCGGACAGGGTTCTCGCCTCGAACACTGAAGCTTTCTTT. It is translated as CASSPDRVLASNTEAFF. The full variable domain, its missing parts supplied by reference TRBV18 and TRBJ1-1, is NAGVMQNPRHLVRRRGQEARLRCSPMKGHSHVYWYRQLPEEGLKFMVYLQKENIIDESGMPKERFSAEFPKEGPSILRIQQVVRGDSAAYFCASSPDRVLASNTEAFFGQGTRLTVV.

This clone occurred once. This rearrangement joins TRBV4-2 to TRBJ2-5; 8 positions agree with TRBD2. Germline loops: CDR1 LGHNA, CDR2 YNFKEQ. The CDR3 has 15 residues. V lost 4 bases and J lost 3; bases outside the gene matches: 7. Here the CDR3 DNA reads TGTGCCAGCAGCCTAGGAGGACTAGCCGAAGAGACCCAGTACTTC. It is translated as CASSLGGLAEETQYF.

This clone has only a few counts. V is TRBV5-5 and J is TRBJ2-7; unclear D gene. This CDR3 is built from 12 residues. V was trimmed by 4 bases and J by 3 bases, leaving 8 bases between them. In germline, CDR1 is SGHKS, CDR2 YYEKEE (reference sequence). CDR3 residues: CASSQVVYEQYF. In DNA form, the CDR3 reads TGTGCCAGCAGCCAGGTGGTCTACGAGCAGTACTTC.

V and J are TRBV11-2 and TRBJ1-4; no firm D call. Deletions cut 0 bases from V and 4 bases from J, with 9 bases between. Germline assignment: CDR1 SGHAT and CDR2 FQNNGV. This CDR3 contains 15 residues. The chain's CDR3 is CASSLEGYYNEKLFF. DNA of the CDR3: TGTGCCAGCAGCTTAGAAGGCTACTATAATGAAAAACTGTTTTTT.

V gene TRBV5-4 combines with J gene TRBJ2-7, with D unresolved. Germline V gives CDR1 SGHNT, CDR2 YYREEE (reference sequence). The germline V and J ends were trimmed by 2 bases and 0 bases, with 3 bases remaining between them. This CDR3 spans 12 amino acids. The CDR3 spells CASSFSSYEQYF. DNA for the CDR3: TGTGCCAGCAGCTTCAGCTCCTACGAGCAGTACTTC.

The chain has TRBV6-6 and TRBJ1-1; D may be TRBD1 (5 bases). Germline CDR1 MNHNY, CDR2 SVGAGI (reference sequence). The CDR3 has 16 residues. Trimming cost V 5 bases and J 1 base, with 17 bases left between them. The CDR3 reads CASSPQQDSRNTEAFF. As DNA, the CDR3 is TGTGCCAGCAGTCCCCAACAAGACAGTAGGAACACTGAAGCTTTCTTT.

As for this clone: At one boundary the junction diverges from the germline segment, which might be a read error. The rearrangement joins TRBV4-1 to TRBJ2-4, with D tentatively TRBD1 (5 bases). Germline-derived CDR1 and CDR2 are MGHRA and YSYEKL. The CDR3 runs 15 residues. The CDR3 region has the DNA TGCGCCAGCAGCCAGATACAGGTAGCCAAAAACATTCAATACTTC. Its protein product is CASSQIQVAKNIQYF.

V is TRBV5-7 and J is TRBJ1-5, with D perhaps matching TRBD1 (6 bases). TRBV5-7 is placed among ORFs of uncertain function. The CDR3 consists of 16 residues. The V and J ends lost 4 bases and 2 bases respectively, with 16 bases between them. The CDR3 loop reads CASSQFETGRNQPQHF. As DNA, the CDR3 is TGTGCCAGCAGCCAGTTTGAGACAGGTCGCAATCAGCCCCAGCATTTT.

Notes on this clone: Other nucleotide sequences in the sample specify the same CDR3. The chain has TRBV5-1 and TRBJ2-3; 7 bases match TRBD2. With 2 bases clipped from V and 5 bases from J, the junction kept 8 bases outside the gene matches. Germline CDR1 is SGHRS and CDR2 is YFSETQ. The CDR3 length is 15 residues. The CDR3 sequence is CASSFRGGAGDTQYF. The DNA of the CDR3 is TGCGCCAGCAGCTTCCGCGGGGGAGCCGGAGATACGCAGTATTTT.

The chain recombines TRBV30 with TRBJ1-1; 9 nucleotides line up with TRBD1. The junction had 6 bases not matched to a gene; V was cut back by 2 bases and J by 8 bases. Germline V gives CDR1 GTSNPN, CDR2 SVGIG (reference sequence). This CDR3 comprises 13 residues. The CDR3 coding sequence is TGTGCCTGGAGTTCAGGACAGGGGACCGAAGCTTTCTTT. Translating gives CAWSSGQGTEAFF. The full variable domain, in which reference TRBV30 and TRBJ1-1 provide the parts outside the CDR3, is SQTIHQWPATLVQPVGSPLSLECTVEGTSNPNLYWYRQAAGRGLQLLFYSVGIGQISSEVPQNLSASRPQDRQFILSSKKLLLSDSGFYLCAWSSGQGTEAFFGQGTRLTVV.

The chain is built from TRBV5-1 and TRBJ2-7; no clear D. Germline-derived CDR1 and CDR2 are SGHRS and YFSETQ. Deletions cut 0 bases from V and 2 bases from J, with 15 bases between. The CDR3 runs to 16 residues. CDR3 residues: CASSLGFDTNTYEQYF. The CDR3 coding sequence is TGCGCCAGCAGCTTGGGCTTCGACACCAACACCTACGAGCAGTACTTC.

V and J are TRBV5-6 and TRBJ1-5; possibly TRBD1 for D (5 bases). The CDR3 sequence is 16 residues long. With 6 bases removed from V and 1 base from J, the gap between germline ends came to 17 bases. CDR1 and CDR2 (germline): SGHDT, YYEEEE. The CDR3 protein is CASTALGGTSNQPQHF. CDR3 nucleotide sequence: TGTGCCAGCACCGCCCTCGGGGGAACAAGCAATCAGCCCCAGCATTTT.

J is TRBJ1-2 and V is TRBV25-1; perhaps TRBD1 as D (5 bases). The V end lost 3 bases, the J end lost 3 bases, and 11 bases lay between the germline ends. The CDR3 has 14 residues. Per germline, CDR1 MGHDK and CDR2 SYGVNS. As DNA, the CDR3 is TGTGCCAGCAGTGAGGGGGGTTGGGACTATGGCTACACCTTC. Protein sequence: CASSEGGWDYGYTF.